This passage covers 17 T cell receptor beta chains from one sample sequenced in a study of patients and donors after allogeneic stem cell transplantation. MiXCR was run by TCRdb on the RT-PCR reads, yielding one entry per CDR3 protein. The sample holds 150,000 to 200,000 distinct CDR3 sequences, less than 45% seen once. The material sequenced was blood, either unsorted or a sorted T cell fraction (not recorded which). These receptor sequences come from a human donor who was either an allogeneic HSCT recipient or a stem cell or donor lymphocyte infusion donor (not recorded which). It is not recorded whose cells these are; they may come from a transplant donor.

The V call is TRBV12-3 or TRBV12-4, the J call TRBJ1-1; D remains unclear. V was pared by 6 bases and J by 1 base, with 12 bases between. This CDR3 has 14 residues. CDR3 protein: CASSRNAENTEAFF. The CDR3 bases are TGTGCCAGCAGCCGTAACGCTGAGAACACTGAAGCTTTCTTT.

The chain carries TRBV28 and TRBJ2-7; weak D call: TRBD1 (6 bases). CDR3 size: 11 residues. V lost 4 bases and J lost 12, with 13 bases in between. Germline V lookup: CDR1 MDHEN, CDR2 SYDVKM. CDR3 sequence: CASSSHRDLYF. The CDR3 DNA reads TGTGCCAGCAGTTCCCACAGGGATCTGTACTTC. The whole variable domain, remainder taken from reference TRBV28 and TRBJ2-7, is DVKVTQSSRYLVKRTGEKVFLECVQDMDHENMFWYRQDPGLGLRLIYFSYDVKMKEKGDIPEGYSVSREKKERFSLILESASTNQTSMYLCASSSHRDLYFGPGTRLTVT.

The genes are TRBV4-3 and TRBJ1-1; D call uncertain. The germline V gene has CDR1 LGHNA and CDR2 YSLEER. This CDR3 has 15 residues. Trimming stripped 4 bases from V and 1 base from J, with 13 bases between. The CDR3 nucleotides read TGCGCCAGCAGCCGGTCATGGACGGGGAACACTGAAGCTTTCTTT. As protein: CASSRSWTGNTEAFF.

The chain recombines TRBV6-6 with TRBJ1-5; D remains ambiguous. Deletions cut 6 bases from V and 4 bases from J, with 19 bases between. This CDR3 has 16 amino acids. Germline CDR1 is MNHNY and CDR2 is SVGAGI (reference sequence). Written as DNA, the CDR3 is TGTGCCAGCAGCCTCGATCAGGACCACGGAAATCAGCCCCAGCATTTT. Protein sequence: CASSLDQDHGNQPQHF.

The chain employs TRBV29-1 and TRBJ1-2; D uncertain. The CDR3 consists of 13 residues. Germline lookup yields CDR1 SQVTM and CDR2 ANQGSEA. Between the trimmed V and J ends, which lost 0 bases and 2 bases, there was a span of 7 bases. The CDR3 coding sequence is TGCAGCGTTGAAGAAAGACGGAACTATGGCTACACCTTC. Residues: CSVEERRNYGYTF.

V gene TRBV6-5 combines with J gene TRBJ2-1, with TRBD2 matching over 8 bases. The germline V gene encodes CDR1 MNHEY and CDR2 SVGAGI. The CDR3 contains 15 residues. V lost 5 bases to trimming and J lost 5 bases; unmatched junction nucleotides: 8. The CDR3 protein is CASSHLIGRDNEQFF. The CDR3 DNA reads as TGTGCCAGCAGTCATTTGATCGGGAGGGACAATGAGCAGTTCTTC.

The chain recombines TRBV7-8 with TRBJ1-2; D remains ambiguous. The CDR3 runs to 15 residues. In germline, CDR1 is SGHVS, CDR2 FQNEAQ. Trimming cost V 1 base and J 1 base, with 10 bases left between them. CDR3 sequence: CASSLGTADNYGYTF. In DNA form, the CDR3 reads TGTGCCAGCAGCTTAGGGACGGCCGATAACTATGGCTACACCTTC.

The rearrangement uses TRBV14 and TRBJ2-1, with TRBD1 matching 8 bases. CDR1 is SGHDN and CDR2 is FVKESK in the germline V gene. V trimming: 0 bases; J trimming: 3 bases; junction bases outside the gene matches: 7. CDR3 size: 17 residues. The CDR3 coding sequence is TGTGCCAGCAGCCAAGATTGGGGGACAGGCTTCTACAATGAGCAGTTCTTC. As protein: CASSQDWGTGFYNEQFF. Looking up the rest from reference TRBV14 and TRBJ2-1 gives the full variable domain: EAGVTQFPSHSVIEKGQTVTLRCDPISGHDNLYWYRRVMGKEIKFLLHFVKESKQDESGMPNNRFLAERTGGTYSTLKVQPAELEDSGVYFCASSQDWGTGFYNEQFFGPGTRLTVL.

The chain recombines TRBV7-2 with TRBJ2-2; D ambiguous. V shed 2 bases and J shed 7 bases, with 8 bases lying between them. The CDR3 runs 13 residues. Germline CDR1 is SGHTA and CDR2 is FQGNSA. The DNA for the CDR3 is TGTGCCAGCAGCTTAATACTGGACGGGGAGCTGTTTTTT. This translates into CASSLILDGELFF.

This chain connects TRBV6-2 or TRBV6-3 to TRBJ1-1, with D perhaps TRBD1 (5 bases). The V gene lost 7 bases and the J gene lost 7 bases, with 25 bases spanning the gap. Germline V gives CDR1 MNHEY, CDR2 SVGEGT. CDR3 length equals 16 residues. The CDR3 DNA reads as TGTGCCAGCACCTTTCTCCTAGGGGAGCAGGATTTTGAAGCTTTCTTT. It yields the protein CASTFLLGEQDFEAFF.

The chain couples TRBV14 to TRBJ2-1; D remains unclear. Germline V gene data show CDR1 as SGHDN and CDR2 as FVKESK. Trimming pared 4 bases from V and 2 bases from J, leaving 18 bases between. The CDR3 is 17 residues long. CDR3 coding DNA: TGTGCCAGCAGCCCCCCCCCGGCCCAACGGACCTACAATGAGCAGTTCTTC. Its translation: CASSPPPAQRTYNEQFF.

The chain joins TRBV6-6 to TRBJ2-3, with a tentative D call TRBD2 (5 bases). Germline CDR1 reads MNHNY; CDR2 reads SVGAGI (reference sequence). The CDR3 contains 14 residues. V was shortened by 2 bases and J by 0 bases, with 6 bases between the two germline ends. CDR3 in DNA: TGTGCCAGCAGTTACCGAGGGAGCACAGATACGCAGTATTTT. Protein: CASSYRGSTDTQYF.

This chain joins TRBV12-3 or TRBV12-4 and TRBJ1-6; 7 bases map to TRBD1. The trim removed 6 bases at V and 7 bases at J, leaving 6 bases unmatched. The length of the CDR3 is 14 residues. The CDR3 region has the DNA TGTGCCAGCAGACGTCCGGGACAGAATTCACCCCTCCACTTT. This translates into CASRRPGQNSPLHF.

This clonotype appeared a few times. The rearrangement uses TRBV6-5 and TRBJ1-5; TRBD1 is a possible D gene (6 bases). The CDR3 consists of 15 residues. Per the germline V gene, CDR1 is MNHEY and CDR2 is SVGAGI. V was pared by 0 bases and J by 3 bases, with 9 bases between. The CDR3 region is CASSYSTGVNQPQHF. Written as DNA, the CDR3 is TGTGCCAGCAGTTACTCGACAGGAGTCAATCAGCCCCAGCATTTT.

The chain combines TRBV27 with TRBJ2-1, with a possible D match to TRBD2 (6 bases). This CDR3 has 14 amino acids. Trimming left V 2 bases short and J 9 bases short, with 14 bases between. CDR1 is MNHEY, CDR2 SMNVEV, per germline (reference sequence). Written as DNA, the CDR3 is TGTGCCAGCAGTTTACAGGAGGGGATCGGTGAGCAGTTCTTC. This codes for CASSLQEGIGEQFF.

This clonotype was detected a few times. The chain's CDR3 is CASEGWHEQYF. CDR3 nucleotide sequence: TGTGCCAGCGAAGGGTGGCACGAGCAGTACTTC. The chain joins TRBV28 to TRBJ2-7; D is undetermined. With 8 bases removed from V and 5 bases from J, the gap between germline ends came to 10 bases. CDR1 is MDHEN, CDR2 SYDVKM, per germline. The CDR3 runs 11 residues. Complete variable domain (other parts from reference TRBV28 and TRBJ2-7): DVKVTQSSRYLVKRTGEKVFLECVQDMDHENMFWYRQDPGLGLRLIYFSYDVKMKEKGDIPEGYSVSREKKERFSLILESASTNQTSMYLCASEGWHEQYFGPGTRLTVT.

This clonotype occurred a few times. The rearrangement joins TRBV7-9 to TRBJ1-2, with D possibly being TRBD1 (6 bases). Germline V gene sequence: CDR1 SEHNR, CDR2 FQNEAQ (reference sequence). This CDR3 spans 15 amino acids. V lost 5 bases and J 3 bases, leaving 16 bases between the germline ends. CDR3 sequence reads: CASSPPKAGDYGYTF. The CDR3 bases are TGTGCCAGCAGCCCTCCCAAGGCAGGGGACTATGGCTACACCTTC.